A selection of T cell receptor beta chains follows, all from one sample in a study of blood T cell repertoires in COVID-19. Sequenced by immunoSEQ multiplex PCR; TCRdb stores in-frame clones only, minus some. This table holds some 240,000 clones, more than 85% found once. The sample comprised peripheral blood. Receptor source: a man between 60 and 70 years old with COVID-19, enrolled during active disease. CDR3s include the opening cysteine and the closing phenylalanine or tryptophan. A D gene is named only where the DNA matches it firmly. Where a row states a size, it is once, few, many or the class of an expanded clone; other rows omit it.

j_call clone_size v_call d_call cdr3_nt cdr3_aa
TRBJ2-2 NA TRBV30 NA TGTGCCTGGACCGCCAGGATGAACACCGGGGAGCTGTTTTTT CAWTARMNTGELFF
TRBJ2-1 NA TRBV6-5 TRBD2 TGTGCCAGCAGTCGGGAGGGCCTATTCAATGAGCAGTTCTTC CASSREGLFNEQFF
TRBJ2-2 NA TRBV29-1 NA TGCAGCGTTTACGAGGGAGCCGGGGAGCTGTTTTTT CSVYEGAGELFF
TRBJ2-7 NA TRBV5-5 NA TGTGCCAGCAGCTGGAGGGCGGGCATCTCCTACGAGCAGTACTTC CASSWRAGISYEQYF
TRBJ2-1 once TRBV12-5 NA TGTGCTAGTGGGCTAGGCCTCACTGGCAATGAGCAGTTCTTC CASGLGLTGNEQFF
TRBJ2-5 once TRBV21-1 NA TGTGCCAGCAGCAAAGAGGGTACAGGGAGGACTAGCGGGAGGGTTGGGAAGACCCAGTACTTC CASSKEGTGRTSGRVGKTQYF
TRBJ2-7 NA TRBV6-2/TRBV6-3 TRBD1 TGTGCCAGCAGTCCATATCCAGGGGGTACGTACGAGCAGTACTTC CASSPYPGGTYEQYF
TRBJ1-5 NA TRBV7-9 NA TGTGCCAGCAGCTTAGGGGGAGGGACTCCCTTTAATCAGCCCCAGCATTTT CASSLGGGTPFNQPQHF
TRBJ1-3 few TRBV5-4 TRBD1 TGTGCCAGCAGGAACAGGGGGGCCTCTGGAAACACCATATATTTT CASRNRGASGNTIYF
TRBJ1-2 NA TRBV29-1 TRBD1 TGCAGCGTTTTGGACAGGGGGTATGGCTACACCTTC CSVLDRGYGYTF
TRBJ2-2 NA TRBV28 TRBD2 TGTGCCAGCAGCTCGGGACTAGCCGGGGAGCTGTTTTTT CASSSGLAGELFF
TRBJ2-1 NA TRBV5-1 TRBD2 TGCGCCAGCAGCTCCTCCGCCGGGAGGTCATATGGTGAGCAGTTCTTC CASSSSAGRSYGEQFF
TRBJ2-7 NA TRBV11-3 TRBD1 TGTGCCAGCAGCTTAGCCAGGACAGGAATCTCCTACGAGCAGTACTTC CASSLARTGISYEQYF